Reported below is one T cell receptor beta chain. Primers included in the PCR were 60 Vbeta and 13 Jbeta primers. TCRdb's copy holds only in-frame clones and misses some; the assay was immunoSEQ multiplex PCR. The table includes 200,000 to 250,000 clones, around four fifths detected once. The data stem from a study of cytomegalovirus exposure and HLA in healthy donors. Germline assignment: CDR1 SGHDT and CDR2 YYEEEE. V lost 4 bases to trimming and J lost 1 base; unmatched junction nucleotides: 6. The CDR3 has 15 amino acids. The study sampled nominally healthy donors, though unrecorded immune exposures were likely.

Material for sequencing was PBMCs. The sequence was obtained from a middle-aged man in good health and CMV-seronegative. The chain uses TRBV5-6 and TRBJ2-3, with 7 positions matching TRBD1. This CDR3 reads CASSHIDRGTDTQYF. The CDR3 DNA sequence: TGTGCCAGCAGCCATATCGACAGGGGCACAGATACGCAGTATTTT.